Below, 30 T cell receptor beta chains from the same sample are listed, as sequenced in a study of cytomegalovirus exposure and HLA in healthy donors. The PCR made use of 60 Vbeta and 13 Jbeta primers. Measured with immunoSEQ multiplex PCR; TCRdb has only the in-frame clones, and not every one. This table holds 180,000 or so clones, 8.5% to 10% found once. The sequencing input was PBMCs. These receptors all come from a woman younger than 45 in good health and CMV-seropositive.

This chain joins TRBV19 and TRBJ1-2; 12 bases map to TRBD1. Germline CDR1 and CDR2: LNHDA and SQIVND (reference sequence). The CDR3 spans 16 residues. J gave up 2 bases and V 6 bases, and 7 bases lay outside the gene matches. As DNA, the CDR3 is TGTGCCAGTAGAAACCGGGACAGGGGGCGGAACTATGGCTACACCTTC. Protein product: CASRNRDRGRNYGYTF.

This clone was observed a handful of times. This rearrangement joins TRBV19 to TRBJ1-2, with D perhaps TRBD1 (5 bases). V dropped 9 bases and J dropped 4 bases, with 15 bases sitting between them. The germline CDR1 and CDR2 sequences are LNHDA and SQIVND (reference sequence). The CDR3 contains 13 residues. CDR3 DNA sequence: TGTGCCAGCCTGCACACAGGCACCTATGGCTACACCTTC. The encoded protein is CASLHTGTYGYTF.

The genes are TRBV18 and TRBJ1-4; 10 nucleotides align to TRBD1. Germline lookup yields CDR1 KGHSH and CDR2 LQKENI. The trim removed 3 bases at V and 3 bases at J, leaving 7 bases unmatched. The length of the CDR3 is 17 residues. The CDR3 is CASSPPGQGRSNEKLFF. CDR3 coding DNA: TGTGCCAGCTCACCCCCGGGACAGGGGAGATCTAATGAAAAACTGTTTTTT.

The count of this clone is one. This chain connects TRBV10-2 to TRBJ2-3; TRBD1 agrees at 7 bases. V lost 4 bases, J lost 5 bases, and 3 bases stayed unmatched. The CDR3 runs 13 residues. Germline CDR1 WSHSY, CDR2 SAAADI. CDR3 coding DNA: TGCGCCAGCAGTGGGACAGGTAGAGATACGCAGTATTTT. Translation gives CASSGTGRDTQYF.

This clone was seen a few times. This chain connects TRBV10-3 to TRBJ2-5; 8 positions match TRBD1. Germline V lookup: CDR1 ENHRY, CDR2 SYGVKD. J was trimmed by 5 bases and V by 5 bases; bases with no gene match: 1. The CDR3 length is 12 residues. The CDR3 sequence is CAISTGGETQYF. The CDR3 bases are TGTGCCATCAGTACAGGGGGGGAGACCCAGTACTTC.

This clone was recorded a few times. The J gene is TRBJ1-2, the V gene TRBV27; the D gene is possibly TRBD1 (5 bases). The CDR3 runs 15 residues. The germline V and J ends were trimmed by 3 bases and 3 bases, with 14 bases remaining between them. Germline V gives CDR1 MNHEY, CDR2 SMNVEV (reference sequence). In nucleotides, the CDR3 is TGTGCCAGCAGTTTTTTAGGAGGGGATTACTATGGCTACACCTTC. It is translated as CASSFLGGDYYGYTF.

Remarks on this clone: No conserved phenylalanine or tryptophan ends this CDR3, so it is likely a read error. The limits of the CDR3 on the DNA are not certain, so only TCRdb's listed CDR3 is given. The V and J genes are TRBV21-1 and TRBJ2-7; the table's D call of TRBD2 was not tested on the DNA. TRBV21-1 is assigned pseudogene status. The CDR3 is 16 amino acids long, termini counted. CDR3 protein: CASSKAGWLAGEGSRE.

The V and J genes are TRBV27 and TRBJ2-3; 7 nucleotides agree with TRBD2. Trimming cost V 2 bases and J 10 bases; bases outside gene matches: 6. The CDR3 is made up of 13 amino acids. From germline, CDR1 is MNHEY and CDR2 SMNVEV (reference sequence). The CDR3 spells CASSLAGEWPQYF. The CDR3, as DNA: TGTGCCAGCAGTTTAGCGGGGGAGTGGCCGCAGTATTTT.

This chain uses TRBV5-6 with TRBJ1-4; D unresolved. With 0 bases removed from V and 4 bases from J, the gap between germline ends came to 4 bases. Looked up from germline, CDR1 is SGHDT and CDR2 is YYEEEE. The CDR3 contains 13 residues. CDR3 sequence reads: CASSLGSNEKLFF. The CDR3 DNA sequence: TGTGCCAGCAGCTTGGGCAGTAATGAAAAACTGTTTTTT. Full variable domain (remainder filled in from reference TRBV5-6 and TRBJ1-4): DAGVTQSPTHLIKTRGQQVTLRCSPKSGHDTVSWYQQALGQGPQFIFQYYEEEERQRGNFPDRFSGHQFPNYSSELNVNALLLGDSALYLCASSLGSNEKLFFGSGTQLSVL.

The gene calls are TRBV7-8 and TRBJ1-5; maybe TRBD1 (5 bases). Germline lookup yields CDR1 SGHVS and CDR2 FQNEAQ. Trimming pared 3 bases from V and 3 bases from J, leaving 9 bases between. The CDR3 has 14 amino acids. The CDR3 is CASSLGRSNQPQHF. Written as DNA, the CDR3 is TGTGCCAGCAGCTTGGGGCGTTCCAATCAGCCCCAGCATTTT. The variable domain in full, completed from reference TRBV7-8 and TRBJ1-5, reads GAGVSQSPRYKVAKRGQDVALRCDPISGHVSLFWYQQALGQGPEFLTYFQNEAQLDKSGLPSDRFFAERPEGSVSTLKIQRTQQEDSAVYLCASSLGRSNQPQHFGDGTRLSIL.

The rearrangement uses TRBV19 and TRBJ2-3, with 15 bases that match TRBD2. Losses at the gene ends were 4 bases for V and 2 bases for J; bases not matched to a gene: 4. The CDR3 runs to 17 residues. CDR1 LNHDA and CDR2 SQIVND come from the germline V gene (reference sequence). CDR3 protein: CASSKGLAGGYTDTQYF. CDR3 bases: TGTGCCAGTAGTAAAGGACTAGCGGGAGGGTACACAGATACGCAGTATTTT.

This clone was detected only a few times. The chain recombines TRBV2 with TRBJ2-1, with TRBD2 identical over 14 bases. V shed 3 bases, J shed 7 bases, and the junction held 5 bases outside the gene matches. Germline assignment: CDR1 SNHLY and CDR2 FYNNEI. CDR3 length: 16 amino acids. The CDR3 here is CASSDPGLAGGNEQFF. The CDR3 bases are TGTGCCAGCAGTGACCCCGGACTAGCGGGAGGAAATGAGCAGTTCTTC.

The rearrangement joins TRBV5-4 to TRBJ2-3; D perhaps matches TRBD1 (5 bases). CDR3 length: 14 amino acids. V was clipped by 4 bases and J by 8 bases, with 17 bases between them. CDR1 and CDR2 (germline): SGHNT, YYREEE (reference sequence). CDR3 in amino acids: CASSPPEGAATQYF. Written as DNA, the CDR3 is TGTGCCAGCAGCCCCCCGGAAGGGGCAGCTACGCAGTATTTT.

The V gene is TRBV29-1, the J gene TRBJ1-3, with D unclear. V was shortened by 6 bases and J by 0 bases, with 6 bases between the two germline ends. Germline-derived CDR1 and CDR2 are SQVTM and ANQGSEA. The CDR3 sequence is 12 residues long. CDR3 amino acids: CSVRNSGNTIYF. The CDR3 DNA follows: TGCAGCGTGAGGAACTCTGGAAACACCATATATTTT.

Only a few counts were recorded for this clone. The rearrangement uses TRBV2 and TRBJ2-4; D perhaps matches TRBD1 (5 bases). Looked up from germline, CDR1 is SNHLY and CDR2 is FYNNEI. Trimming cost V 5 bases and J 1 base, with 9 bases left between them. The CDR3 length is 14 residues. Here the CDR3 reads CASSLRVAKNIQYF. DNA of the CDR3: TGTGCCAGCAGTCTCAGGGTCGCCAAAAACATTCAGTACTTC. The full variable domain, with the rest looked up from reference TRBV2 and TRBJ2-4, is EPEVTQTPSHQVTQMGQEVILRCVPISNHLYFYWYRQILGQKVEFLVSFYNNEISEKSEIFDDQFSVERPDGSNFTLKIRSTKLEDSAMYFCASSLRVAKNIQYFGAGTRLSVL.

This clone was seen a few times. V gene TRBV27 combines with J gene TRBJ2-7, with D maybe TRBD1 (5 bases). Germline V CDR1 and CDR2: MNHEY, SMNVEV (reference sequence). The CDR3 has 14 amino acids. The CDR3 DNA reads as TGTGCAGAAAGTCAGGGAACTTCCTCCTACGAGCAGTACTTC. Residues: CAESQGTSSYEQYF.

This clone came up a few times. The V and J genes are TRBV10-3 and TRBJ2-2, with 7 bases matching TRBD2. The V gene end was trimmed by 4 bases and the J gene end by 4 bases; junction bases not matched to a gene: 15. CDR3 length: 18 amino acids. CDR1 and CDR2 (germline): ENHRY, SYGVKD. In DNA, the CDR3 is TGTGCCATCAGTGGGGGGGTGTCAGGCGGGAGAGGCACCGGGGAGCTGTTTTTT. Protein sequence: CAISGGVSGGRGTGELFF.

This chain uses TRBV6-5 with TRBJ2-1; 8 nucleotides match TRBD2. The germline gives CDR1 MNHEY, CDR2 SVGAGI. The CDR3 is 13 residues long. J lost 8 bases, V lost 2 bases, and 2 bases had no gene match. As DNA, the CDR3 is TGTGCCAGCAGTTACCGGGGGGGCTATGAGCAGTTCTTC. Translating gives CASSYRGGYEQFF.

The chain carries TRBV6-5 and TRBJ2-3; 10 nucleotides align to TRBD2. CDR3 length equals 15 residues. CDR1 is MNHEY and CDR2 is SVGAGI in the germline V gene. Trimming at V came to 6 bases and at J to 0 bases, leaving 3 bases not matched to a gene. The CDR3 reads CASSQTSGSTDTQYF. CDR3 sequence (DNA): TGTGCCAGCAGCCAGACTAGCGGGAGCACAGATACGCAGTATTTT.

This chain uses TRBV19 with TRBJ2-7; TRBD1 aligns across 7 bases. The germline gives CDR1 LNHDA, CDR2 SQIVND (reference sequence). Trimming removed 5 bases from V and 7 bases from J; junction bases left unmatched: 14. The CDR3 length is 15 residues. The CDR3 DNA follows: TGTGCCAGTAGTGGAATGGAAACAGGGGATTGGGAGCAGTACTTC. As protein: CASSGMETGDWEQYF.

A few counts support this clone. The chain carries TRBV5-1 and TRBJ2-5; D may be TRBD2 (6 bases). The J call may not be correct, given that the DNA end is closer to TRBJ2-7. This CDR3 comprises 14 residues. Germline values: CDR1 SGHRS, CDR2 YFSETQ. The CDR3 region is CASSLVGGTYEQYF. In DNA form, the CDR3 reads TGCGCCAGCAGCTTGGTTGGCGGGACCTACGAGCAGTACTTC.

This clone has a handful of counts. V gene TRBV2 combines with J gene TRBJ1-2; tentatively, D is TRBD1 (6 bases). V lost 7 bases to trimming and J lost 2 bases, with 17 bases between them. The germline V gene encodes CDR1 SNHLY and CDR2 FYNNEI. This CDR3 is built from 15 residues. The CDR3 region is CASTLQGGVNYGYTF. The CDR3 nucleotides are TGTGCCAGCACCCTACAGGGTGGAGTCAACTATGGCTACACCTTC.

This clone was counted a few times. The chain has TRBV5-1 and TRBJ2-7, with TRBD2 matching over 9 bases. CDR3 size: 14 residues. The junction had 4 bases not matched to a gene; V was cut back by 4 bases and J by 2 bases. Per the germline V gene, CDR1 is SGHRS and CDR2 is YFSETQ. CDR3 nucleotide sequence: TGCGCCAGCAGCGTAGCTAGCGGGACCTACGAGCAGTACTTC. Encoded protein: CASSVASGTYEQYF.

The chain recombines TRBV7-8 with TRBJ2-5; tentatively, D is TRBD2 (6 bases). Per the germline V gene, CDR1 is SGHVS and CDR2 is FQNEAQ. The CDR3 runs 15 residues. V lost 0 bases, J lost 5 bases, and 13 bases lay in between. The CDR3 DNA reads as TGTGCCAGCAGCTTAGCGACGGGAGTGTGGGAGACCCAGTACTTC. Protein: CASSLATGVWETQYF.

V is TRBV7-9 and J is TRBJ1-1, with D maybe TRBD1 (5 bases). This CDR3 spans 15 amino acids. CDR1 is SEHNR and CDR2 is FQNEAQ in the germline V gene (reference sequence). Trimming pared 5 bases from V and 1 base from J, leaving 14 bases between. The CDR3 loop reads CASSARQGKNTEAFF. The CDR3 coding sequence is TGTGCCAGCAGCGCACGTCAGGGTAAGAACACTGAAGCTTTCTTT. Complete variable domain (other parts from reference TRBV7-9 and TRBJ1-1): DTGVSQNPRHKITKRGQNVTFRCDPISEHNRLYWYRQTLGQGPEFLTYFQNEAQLEKSRLLSDRFSAERPKGSFSTLEIQRTEQGDSAMYLCASSARQGKNTEAFFGQGTRLTVV.

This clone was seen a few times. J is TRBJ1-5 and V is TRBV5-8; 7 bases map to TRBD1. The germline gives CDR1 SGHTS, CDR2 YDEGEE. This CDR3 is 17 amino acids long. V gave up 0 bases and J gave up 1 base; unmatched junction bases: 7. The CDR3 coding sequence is TGTGCCAGCAGCTTGGCCATTACAGGGGCCAGCAATCAGCCCCAGCATTTT. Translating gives CASSLAITGASNQPQHF.

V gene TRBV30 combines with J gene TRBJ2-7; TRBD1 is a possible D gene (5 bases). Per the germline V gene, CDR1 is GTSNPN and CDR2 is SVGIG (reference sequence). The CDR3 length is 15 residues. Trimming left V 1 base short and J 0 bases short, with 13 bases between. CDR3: CAWSGQGLPSYEQYF. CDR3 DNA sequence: TGTGCCTGGAGTGGGCAGGGCCTGCCCTCCTACGAGCAGTACTTC.

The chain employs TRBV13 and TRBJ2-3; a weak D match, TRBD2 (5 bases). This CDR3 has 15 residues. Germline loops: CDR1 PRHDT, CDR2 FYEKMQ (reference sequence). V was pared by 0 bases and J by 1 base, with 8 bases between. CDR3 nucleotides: TGTGCCAGCAGCTTAGGTGCCGGGGGCACAGATACGCAGTATTTT. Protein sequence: CASSLGAGGTDTQYF.

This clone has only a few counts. CDR3 sequence: CASSLGGSAYGYTF. CDR3 DNA sequence: TGTGCCAGCAGCTTGGGTGGCAGTGCCTATGGCTACACCTTC. The rearrangement links TRBV5-6 to TRBJ1-2, with D hard to call. CDR3 length: 14 residues. Germline CDR1 SGHDT, CDR2 YYEEEE. Trimming removed 0 bases at V and 4 bases at J, with 10 bases between.

The chain's CDR3 is CASSPMGGGSDIQYF. Written as DNA, the CDR3 is TGTGCCAGCAGCCCTATGGGGGGAGGGAGTGACATTCAGTACTTC. The chain couples TRBV7-2 to TRBJ2-4; TRBD2 aligns across 7 bases. Germline assignment: CDR1 SGHTA and CDR2 FQGNSA. V gave up 5 bases and J gave up 8 bases; unmatched junction bases: 12. The CDR3 has 15 amino acids.